The sample holds many counts of the clone carrying this T cell receptor (beta chain). Using unique molecular identifiers, the investigators prepared the TCRbeta library. TCRdb reprocessed the PCR reads via MiXCR and lists one record per CDR3 protein. The repertoire includes some 70,000 distinct CDR3 sequences, around 7.9% of them detected once, and around 2.5% sits in the top ten. These data come from a study of T-cell reconstitution after alpha-beta-depleted transplantation in children. Germline V CDR1 and CDR2: LGHDT, YNNKEL (reference sequence). The CDR3 totals 16 residues. V lost 0 bases and J lost 4; bases outside the gene matches: 8.

The chain is built from TRBV3-1 and TRBJ1-2; TRBD1 matches 7 bases. This TCR was recovered from a human donor who donated a stem cell graft to a child with acute lymphoblastic leukemia. The sequences come from PBMCs from the stem cell graft donor, collected from the stem cell graft. Here the CDR3 DNA reads TGTGCCAGCAGCCAAGATACCGGGACAGTGACCTATGGCTACACCTTC. Amino acid sequence: CASSQDTGTVTYGYTF. Full variable domain (rest looked up from reference TRBV3-1 and TRBJ1-2): DTAVSQTPKYLVTQMGNDKSIKCEQNLGHDTMYWYKQDSKKFLKIMFSYNNKELIINETVPNRFSPKSPDKAHLNLHINSLELGDSAVYFCASSQDTGTVTYGYTFGSGTRLTVV.